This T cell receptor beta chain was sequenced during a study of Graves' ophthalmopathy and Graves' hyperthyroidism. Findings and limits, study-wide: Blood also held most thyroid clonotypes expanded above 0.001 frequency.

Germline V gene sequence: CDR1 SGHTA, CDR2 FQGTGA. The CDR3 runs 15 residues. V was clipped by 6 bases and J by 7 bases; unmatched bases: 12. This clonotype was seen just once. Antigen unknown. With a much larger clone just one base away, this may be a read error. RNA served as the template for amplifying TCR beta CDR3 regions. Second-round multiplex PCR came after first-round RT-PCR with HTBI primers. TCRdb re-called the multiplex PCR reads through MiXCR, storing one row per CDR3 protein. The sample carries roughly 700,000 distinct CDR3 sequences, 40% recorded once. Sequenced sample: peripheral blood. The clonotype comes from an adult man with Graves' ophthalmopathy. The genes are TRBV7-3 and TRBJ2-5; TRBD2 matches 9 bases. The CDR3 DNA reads TGTGCCAGCAGGGACCCTTGCGGGAGGGCCGGGACCCAGTACTTC. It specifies CASRDPCGRAGTQYF.